This T cell receptor beta chain emerged from a study of blood T cells in healthy people across ages. Germline loops: CDR1 SGHRS, CDR2 YFSETQ. Trimming pared 0 bases from V and 1 base from J, leaving 7 bases between. CDR3 length equals 14 residues. A J-beta primer mix and a sample-barcoded 5' primer were used in a second PCR of roughly 6 to 12 cycles. Each CDR3 protein gets one entry after TCRdb re-called the 5' RACE reads with MiXCR. This table has under 800,000 distinct CDR3 sequences, more than 40% appearing once. This clonotype was picked up many times. The source material was blood. The TCR sequence derives from an older woman in good health. The V and J genes are TRBV5-1 and TRBJ1-1; D gene uncertain. The CDR3 DNA sequence: TGCGCCAGCAGCTTGGAAGGAAGGAACACTGAAGCTTTCTTT. Its translation is CASSLEGRNTEAFF.